This T cell receptor (beta chain) appears in the sequencing data of a study of Ad26.COV2.S vaccination and SARS-CoV-2 variants. Assay: immunoSEQ multiplex PCR; the TCRdb copy retains only in-frame clones and omits some. Here the sample spans about 350,000 clones, 92% being singletons. V dropped 1 base and J dropped 4 bases, with 25 bases sitting between them. The CDR3 is made up of 19 amino acids. Germline CDR1 KGHSH, CDR2 LQKENI. The material sequenced was peripheral blood, taken after recovery from COVID-19. This receptor was identified in a human donor who had recovered from COVID-19. V gene TRBV18 combines with J gene TRBJ1-2, with D perhaps TRBD1 (5 bases). In DNA, the CDR3 is TGTGCCAGCTCACCACTTCCCGGGACCTTATCAGAGGGTGGCTATGGCTACACCTTC. Protein sequence: CASSPLPGTLSEGGYGYTF.